This TCR beta chain was identified in a study of control samples from healthy donors and cancer patients. Clones were read by immunoSEQ multiplex PCR, and TCRdb kept only the in-frame ones, dropping some. The repertoire consists of about 140,000 clones, with about 90% occurring once and the leading ten covering about 7.1%. Germline V lookup: CDR1 SGHAT, CDR2 FQNNGV. Trimming took 5 bases from V and 1 from J, leaving 11 bases between them. The CDR3 has 15 residues. This clonotype originated in a man aged 18 to 30 in good health. The J gene is TRBJ2-2, the V gene TRBV11-2, with TRBD2 as a possible D gene (6 bases). Sample: blood. The CDR3 DNA is TGTGCCAGCAGCCCCCGGGACTGGAACACCGGGGAGCTGTTTTTT. The encoded protein is CASSPRDWNTGELFF.